Shown below are 21 T cell receptor beta chains from a single sample sequenced in a study of cytotoxic CD8 clonotypes in ibrutinib-treated CLL. Method: immunoSEQ multiplex PCR; TCRdb's copy keeps in-frame clones and lacks some. Among around 29,000 clones listed, about three quarters were seen once. The sample in question was PBMCs, obtained after 24 months of ibrutinib treatment. These receptors originate from a human donor with chronic lymphocytic leukemia.

This clone was picked up a small number of times. The J gene is TRBJ1-2, the V gene TRBV30, with TRBD1 as a possible D gene (5 bases). From germline, CDR1 is GTSNPN and CDR2 SVGIG (reference sequence). The length of the CDR3 is 13 residues. V was cut by 4 bases and J by 4 bases, with 13 bases left in between. The CDR3 nucleotides are TGTGCCTGGACCCGTGACAGTCTCTATGGCTACACCTTC. It yields the protein CAWTRDSLYGYTF.

J is TRBJ2-5 and V is TRBV6-5; 13 bases match TRBD2. The CDR3 runs 16 residues. V lost 4 bases, J lost 4 bases, and 6 bases stayed unmatched. The germline CDR1 and CDR2 sequences are MNHEY and SVGAGI. The CDR3 here is CASSFSGLAGRETQYF. The CDR3 DNA sequence: TGTGCCAGCAGTTTTTCGGGACTAGCGGGACGAGAGACCCAGTACTTC.

The CDR3 reads CASSLAGGTRVLYEQYF. CDR3 nucleotides: TGTGCCAGCAGCTTAGCGGGGGGGACGAGGGTTCTCTACGAGCAGTACTTC. The rearrangement links TRBV7-2 to TRBJ2-7; 7 nucleotides align to TRBD2. Germline V gene lookup returns CDR1 SGHTA and CDR2 FQGNSA. Trimming cost V 0 bases and J 3 bases; bases outside gene matches: 11. The CDR3 length is 17 residues.

This chain uses TRBV5-1 with TRBJ2-7; 11 bases fit TRBD2. Germline V CDR1 and CDR2: SGHRS, YFSETQ. The V gene end was trimmed by 0 bases and the J gene end by 4 bases; junction bases not matched to a gene: 6. The CDR3 covers 16 residues. Here the CDR3 reads CASSLGSGGASYEQYF. CDR3 bases: TGCGCCAGCAGCTTGGGTAGCGGGGGGGCGAGTTACGAGCAGTACTTC.

V is TRBV9 and J is TRBJ2-3, with unresolved D. Trimming left V 1 base short and J 0 bases short, with 9 bases between. Per the germline V gene, CDR1 is SGDLS and CDR2 is YYNGEE. CDR3 length: 15 residues. The CDR3 loop reads CASSVRGASTDTQYF. CDR3 in DNA: TGTGCCAGCAGCGTAAGAGGAGCTAGCACAGATACGCAGTATTTT.

The J gene is TRBJ1-2, the V gene TRBV30; maybe TRBD1 (6 bases). The CDR3 consists of 14 residues. Germline V CDR1 and CDR2: GTSNPN, SVGIG (reference sequence). Trimming took off 2 bases at V and 7 bases at J, with 17 bases between the two ends. As DNA, the CDR3 is TGTGCCTGGAGTCTTGACAGGCCGGCGGGTGGCTACACCTTC. Amino acid sequence: CAWSLDRPAGGYTF.

The V gene is TRBV11-2, the J gene TRBJ2-7, with D hard to call. Germline V gives CDR1 SGHAT, CDR2 FQNNGV. V lost 5 bases and J 7 bases, leaving 15 bases between the germline ends. The CDR3 contains 13 residues. The CDR3 bases are TGTGCCAGCAGCCGTAGCCTCCCCGGAGAGCAGTACTTC. Encoded protein: CASSRSLPGEQYF.

The V call is TRBV7-6, the J call TRBJ2-2; D gene ambiguous. Germline assignment: CDR1 SGHVS and CDR2 FNYEAQ. V was cut by 5 bases and J by 5 bases, with 3 bases left in between. The CDR3 is made up of 11 amino acids. The CDR3 protein is CASSQTGELFF. CDR3 nucleotide sequence: TGTGCCAGCAGCCAAACCGGGGAGCTGTTTTTT.

The chain links TRBV18 to TRBJ2-6, with D uncertain. Trimming cost V 3 bases and J 6 bases, with 6 bases left between them. The CDR3 spans 13 residues. Germline-derived CDR1 and CDR2 are KGHSH and LQKENI. CDR3 sequence: CASSPSEANVLTF. CDR3 coding DNA: TGTGCCAGCTCACCCTCAGAGGCCAACGTCCTGACTTTC.

The V and J genes are TRBV11-3 and TRBJ2-1; possibly TRBD1 or TRBD2 for D (5 bases each). V lost 1 base and J 12 bases, leaving 13 bases between the germline ends. From germline, CDR1 is SGHNT and CDR2 YENEEA. This CDR3 comprises 13 residues. CDR3 amino acids: CASSLAGLGGQFF. The DNA for the CDR3 is TGTGCCAGCAGCTTAGCTGGACTTGGGGGGCAGTTCTTC.

V and J are TRBV5-1 and TRBJ1-2; tentatively, D is TRBD1 (6 bases). Germline V gives CDR1 SGHRS, CDR2 YFSETQ. The CDR3 has 13 residues. V was trimmed by 6 bases and J by 5 bases, leaving 14 bases between them. This CDR3 is CASTASQGYGYTF. DNA for the CDR3: TGCGCCAGCACCGCATCACAGGGTTATGGCTACACCTTC.

The chain uses TRBV7-2 and TRBJ1-2; 9 bases match TRBD1. Trimming removed 5 bases from V and 13 bases from J; junction bases left unmatched: 14. There are 14 residues in the CDR3. Germline V CDR1 and CDR2: SGHTA, FQGNSA. This CDR3 is CASSLRGQGLALTF. The CDR3 coding sequence is TGTGCCAGCAGCCTGAGGGGACAGGGCCTCGCGCTCACCTTC.

This clone was observed once. The chain combines TRBV7-6 with TRBJ1-1, with TRBD1 matching 8 bases. The V segment lost 6 bases and the J segment 0 bases; nucleotides outside the gene matches: 3. CDR1 and CDR2 (germline): SGHVS, FNYEAQ. This CDR3 is 14 amino acids long. The CDR3 DNA reads as TGTGCCAGCAGGGAGACAGGGGTGAACACTGAAGCTTTCTTT. Its protein is CASRETGVNTEAFF.

This clone was observed at least ten times. J is TRBJ1-5 and V is TRBV6-5; D unclear. V was pared by 8 bases and J by 0 bases, with 8 bases between. Germline CDR1 MNHEY, CDR2 SVGAGI. The CDR3 spans 13 residues. The CDR3 DNA follows: TGTGCCAGCGGACGACGTAGCAATCAGCCCCAGCATTTT. This translates into CASGRRSNQPQHF.

This chain uses TRBV5-1 with TRBJ1-2; TRBD1 agrees at 8 bases. The CDR3 extends over 15 amino acids. Germline V lookup: CDR1 SGHRS, CDR2 YFSETQ. The V and J ends lost 4 bases and 5 bases, in that order; junction bases with no gene match: 10. The CDR3 reads CASSPGQGGGYGYTF. The CDR3 bases are TGCGCCAGCAGCCCCGGACAGGGTGGGGGTTATGGCTACACCTTC.

This sequence joins TRBV7-3 and TRBJ2-3, with D perhaps given as TRBD1 or TRBD2 (5 bases each). Trimming removed 5 bases at V and 6 bases at J, with 15 bases between. Germline V CDR1 and CDR2: SGHTA, FQGTGA. The CDR3 sequence is 14 residues long. The CDR3 loop reads CASSNQGGDDTQYF. The CDR3 DNA reads TGTGCCAGCAGCAATCAGGGTGGGGACGATACGCAGTATTTT.

V is TRBV6-1 and J is TRBJ2-3; 12 nucleotides align to TRBD2. Trimming cost V 6 bases and J 6 bases; bases outside gene matches: 4. The CDR3 length is 14 residues. CDR1 and CDR2 from the germline V gene are MNHNS and SASEGT. CDR3 sequence reads: CASRTSGGFDTQYF. The CDR3 DNA is TGTGCCAGCAGAACTAGCGGGGGGTTCGATACGCAGTATTTT.

This clone was recorded a few times. The chain joins TRBV9 to TRBJ2-7, with a weak D call TRBD1 (6 bases). The germline CDR1 and CDR2 sequences are SGDLS and YYNGEE. V shed 4 bases and J shed 6 bases, with 17 bases lying between them. CDR3 length: 14 amino acids. CDR3 amino acids: CASSPLGAGAEQYF. In nucleotides, the CDR3 is TGTGCCAGCAGCCCTTTGGGGGCCGGGGCCGAGCAGTACTTC. The full variable domain, in which reference TRBV9 and TRBJ2-7 provide the parts outside the CDR3, is DSGVTQTPKHLITATGQRVTLRCSPRSGDLSVYWYQQSLDQGLQFLIQYYNGEERAKGNILERFSAQQFPDLHSELNLSSLELGDSALYFCASSPLGAGAEQYFGPGTRLTVT.

The V call is TRBV5-1, the J call TRBJ2-1, with 8 bases that match TRBD2. This CDR3 comprises 16 residues. CDR1 and CDR2 (germline): SGHRS, YFSETQ. Trimming cost V 6 bases and J 3 bases; bases outside gene matches: 11. The CDR3 bases are TGCGCCAGCAACAAGCACGAGACTAGCGTCTACAATGAGCAGTTCTTC. It specifies CASNKHETSVYNEQFF.

The gene calls are TRBV5-4 and TRBJ2-1; TRBD2 matches 10 bases. With 4 bases clipped from V and 5 bases from J, the junction kept 9 bases outside the gene matches. CDR3 length: 16 amino acids. The V gene's germline CDR1 is SGHNT and CDR2 YYREEE (reference sequence). As DNA, the CDR3 is TGTGCCAGCAGCCTTTTTAGCGGGGGGATAAACAATGAGCAGTTCTTC. Its translation is CASSLFSGGINNEQFF.

This chain uses TRBV6-5 with TRBJ2-7; D perhaps matches TRBD1 (6 bases). This CDR3 has 12 residues. CDR1 is MNHEY, CDR2 SVGAGI, per germline. Trimming stripped 4 bases from V and 7 bases from J, with 11 bases between. CDR3 residues: CASSSGTGEQYF. The CDR3 DNA follows: TGTGCCAGCAGTTCAGGAACAGGGGAGCAGTACTTC.